Listed below are T cell receptor beta chains from one sample, sequenced in a study of T cell responses to AZD1222 COVID-19 vaccine. Produced via immunoSEQ multiplex PCR; TCRdb's table is partial and in-frame only. The table has 100,000 to 120,000 clones, approximately 90% seen once. The specimen was peripheral blood, collected on day 0 of AZD1222 vaccination. The receptor source for this set is an adult in good health. Both conserved end residues are trimmed from each CDR3. Rows give clone size only sometimes, using once, few, many, or a class for an expanded clone.

>TRBJ1-1|TRBV18|-
ASKTGGETEAF
>TRBJ2-7|TRBV5-4|-
ASSLRQGAGNEQY
>TRBJ1-5|TRBV5-1|-
ASSPFGGVNNQPQH
>TRBJ1-2|TRBV2|-
ASSGEVYGYT
>TRBJ1-1|TRBV6-1|once
ASSDLGQANTEAF
>TRBJ2-2|TRBV9|-
ASSVLGGLAGTGELF
>TRBJ1-6|TRBV12-5|-
ASGLDL
>TRBJ2-1|TRBV6-4|few
ASSDSSGAYNEQF
>TRBJ2-7|TRBV7-3|-
ASSLLAGGPYEQY
>TRBJ2-2|TRBV19|-
ASTWGQGLAGELF
>TRBJ1-3|TRBV14|once
ASSRTPSRGNTIY
>TRBJ2-5|TRBV6-2/TRBV6-3|-
ASSRGGLAGSKETQY
>TRBJ1-4|TRBV7-2|-
ASSRTATNEKLF
>TRBJ1-6|TRBV28|-
ASGKADRDNSPLH
>TRBJ2-7|TRBV28|-
ASDSRDYGYEQY
>TRBJ2-1|TRBV24-1|once
ATGAGGNEQF
>TRBJ2-6|TRBV27|-
ASRKAGSGANVLT
>TRBJ2-2|TRBV15|-
ATSREGWRNTGELF
>TRBJ2-7|TRBV14|-
ASSLQLAAEQY
>TRBJ1-1|TRBV9|once
ASSVTGLMNTEAF
>TRBJ1-1|TRBV7-3|-
ASSLKGIPQGEAF
>TRBJ1-4|TRBV5-1|-
ASSFYSATNEKLF
>TRBJ2-2|TRBV15|-
ATSTGQGVTGELF
>TRBJ2-2|TRBV6-5|once
ASSSGGAATGELF
>TRBJ1-3|TRBV7-3|-
ASSLEPGGNTIY
>TRBJ2-7|TRBV10-2|-
ASSPLSGRAYEQY
>TRBJ1-1|TRBV27|few
ASSTMNTEAF
>TRBJ2-1|TRBV7-2|-
ASSSSGGAVEQF
>TRBJ1-4|TRBV25-1|-
ASSSQGGPSEKLF
>TRBJ1-6|TRBV15|-
ATSRDPQNSPLH
>TRBJ1-1|TRBV30|-
AWGPRGSEAF
>TRBJ2-2|TRBV19|-
ASSTGLAPGELF
>TRBJ2-5|TRBV14|-
ASSPLGVTQY
>TRBJ1-1|TRBV19|many
ASSILAPWKTEAF
>TRBJ2-7|TRBV3-1/TRBV3-2|-
ASSQPGGVAGTYEQY
>TRBJ2-5|TRBV28|once
ASSLLVGGWGSETQY
>TRBJ2-2|TRBV10-2|-
ASIRDNGAGELF
>TRBJ2-3|TRBV7-6|-
ASSKAVGGVTDTQY
>TRBJ2-7|TRBV2|-
ASKGGRAGEQY
>TRBJ2-2|TRBV7-3|-
ASSLEGTSNTGELF
>TRBJ2-7|TRBV6-5|few
AIPGLAVYEQY